This TCR beta chain was captured by sequencing in a study of cytomegalovirus exposure and HLA in healthy donors (dated by TCRdb to between 2016 and 2019). Study-wide context: In an earlier analysis of 587 of the donors, 276 Gb of sequence data and some 120 million unique TCR beta sequences from about 179 million T cells were reported. Approximately 310 gigabases of sequencing data and roughly 90 million unique TCR sequences were included in an early release covering roughly 700 HLA-typed donors. To predict cytomegalovirus infection status, the study brought together high-throughput TCR immunosequencing, statistical association of individual TCRs with disease status, and machine learning. Of the approximately 400 genotyped donors, approximately 83% fell in the genetic ancestry cluster associated with self-reported Caucasian donors. In a later genetic analysis, genome-wide SNP genotypes for about three fifths of the roughly 670 donors were used, and that subset was treated as a discovery cohort. In a later analysis, previously published TCR beta repertoires from 600 to 850 donors were re-analyzed and high-resolution HLA genotyping was added so that TCR occurrence patterns could be studied. HLA typing covered class I and class II loci at four-digit resolution. Rather than drawing on any new phenotypic data, the later analysis identified candidate immune exposures from TCR beta sequences and the way those sequences occurred across donors. Among some 400 genotyped donors of the cohort, an average of about 240,000 unique TCR beta nucleotide sequences were sequenced per donor, roughly 18% of them non-productive. Donor age, sex, ethnicity and CMV serostatus were collected together with the repertoire data. The T cell repertoires of 666 subjects were profiled by immunosequencing and related to cytomegalovirus serostatus. The aim of the study was to test whether cataloging public T cell receptors could identify signatures of past pathogen exposure. Four to six DR-DQ haplotypes were handled as single units for association and clustering because linkage in the cohort was strong. An earlier analysis of about 600 of the donors used high-throughput TCR beta sequencing to judge whether each TCR beta V gene segment behaved as functional or pseudogenic. All discovery cohort repertoires had been generated using a single sequencing platform. Along with the approximately 700-subject first cohort, a separate validation cohort of over a hundred different subjects was used. The number of donors typed differed by locus, with about 629-630 for A, B, C, DRB1 and DQB1, over 500 for DQA1, over 600 for DPA1, and approximately 470 for DPB1.

On this clone itself: This clone's antigen is unknown. There are no base qualities to consult, and no much larger clone falls within one base.

The investigation overall reported the following: Because counts were too low, about 18 rarely observed V segments, including chromosome 9 orphons, were excluded from the earlier analysis of a few hundred of the donors. In a later analysis, several top co-occurrence clusters were reported to appear linked to parvovirus B19, influenza, CMV and Epstein-Barr virus. A later analysis found that most CMV-associated TCR beta chains appeared HLA-restricted, with HLA associations seemingly driven largely by CMV exposure. It was suggested by the authors that the approach could potentially be generalized to other disease states and immunological phenotypes. The classifier was reported to diagnose cytomegalovirus status with high specificity and sensitivity in both the original and validation cohorts. The cohort was sequenced for TCR beta chains only, and without alpha or paired-chain data the features that could be detected were limited. When HLA alleles, especially DR and DQ, strongly co-occurred, TCR associations were difficult to assign to individual alleles. A further reported finding was that TCR beta sequences accurately predicted the HLA-A and HLA-B alleles for most subjects in the first cohort. CMV serostatus was the only immune exposure information available for the cohort. According to a later analysis, TCR association rates differed among HLA loci, with DRB1 alleles showing the most associated TCRs and HLA-C alleles showing the fewest. The 87-base-pair reads could not distinguish some IMGT-functional V segments, including TRBV6-2 and TRBV6-3, so those segments were excluded. Presence/absence analyses assumed roughly uniform sequencing depth across donors, an assumption that may not hold. Compared with equally common non-associated chains, HLA-associated TCR beta chains in a later analysis were more clonally expanded and had lower generation probabilities. According to a later genetic analysis, donors in an Asian-associated ancestry cluster had fewer N-insertions in productive TCRs than the approximately 710-donor mean. While some public TCRs were present in many individuals, most TCR sequences turned up only very rarely across donors. V-gene and J-gene trimming of TCR beta chains was associated with a missense DCLRE1C variant in a later genetic analysis, and the association was replicated in an independent cohort. HLA typing was unavailable for some donors at each locus, so association tests used only the typed subset. Linkage disequilibrium might explain the correlated functional status among segregating V segments, but an unknown experimental factor could not be excluded. A cluster of highly shared sequence variants was judged likely to be a technical artifact of the sequencing pipeline. In vitro tests confirmed that a few of the cytomegalovirus-associated TCR beta chains recognize cytomegalovirus antigens. A later analysis associated around 16,000 TCR beta sequences with specific HLA alleles at a false discovery rate of 0.05. An earlier analysis of approximately 500 of the donors showed that most TCR beta V segments appeared in productive rearrangements either about 87% or about 30% of the time, which broadly matched IMGT annotations. The study gave a list of 150 to 200 TCR beta chains associated with cytomegalovirus.

Including cysteine and phenylalanine, the CDR3 has 16 amino acids. Only the CDR3 portion is preserved as DNA: 48 bases, with reading frame beginning at the first base. The CDR1 and CDR2 encoded by the germline V gene (reference sequence) are SEHNR and FQNEAQ. V and J are trimmed by 4 bases and 5 bases, and the gene matches miss 7 bases of the junction. Libraries were made using the immunoSEQ multiplex PCR assay. The multiplex PCR relied on a mix of 60 forward primers for TCR Vbeta segments and 13 reverse primers for TCR Jbeta segments. Amplification of the CDR3 region of rearranged TCR beta genes was performed with a multiplex PCR assay on genomic DNA. The amplified TCR beta libraries were sequenced on the Illumina HiSeq System as 87-base-pair reads. The authors' analysis ran thus. In a later analysis, tens of millions of unique TCR beta chains were counted across the approximately 640 repertoires, and roughly 11 million of these chains were shared by at least two donors. Raw reads were error-corrected and collapsed into unique sequences with a nearest-neighbor algorithm that merged closely related sequences to remove PCR and sequencing errors. Alignment of CDR3 sequences to IMGT reference sequences was used to assign V, D and J gene segments. Each retained sequence needed at least a six-nucleotide match to both a V gene segment and a J gene segment. Rearrangements were called productive when the CDR3 lacked stop codons and stayed in frame with V and J; all others were non-productive. Following IMGT convention, CDR3 was defined as the stretch from the second conserved V-encoded cysteine to the conserved J-encoded phenylalanine. The earlier analysis of about 590 of the donors excluded sequences that lacked an unambiguous match to a single V gene segment. In an earlier analysis of 587 of the donors, V segments were called functional above 56.7% productive rearrangements and were called segregating when the between-donor standard deviation exceeded 5%. To diagnose cytomegalovirus status from the catalog of TCR beta chain sequences, a statistical classification framework was built. In a later analysis, TCR nucleotide sequences were compared against IMGT/GENE-DB human TR gene sequences so that V and J genes could be assigned. A later analysis assigned CDR3 sequences and most-parsimonious VDJ recombination scenarios with the TCRdist pipeline. A later analysis defined each TCR beta chain by its CDR3 amino acid sequence plus V-gene family, and excluded reads lacking a unique V-gene family. As a way to deal with suspected cross-contamination and a sequencing artifact, a later analysis dropped hundreds of nucleotide sequences that were highly shared and had low generation probability. In a later analysis, a clonal expansion index was calculated for each public chain from normalized within-repertoire ranks of inferred template counts. In a later analysis, generation probabilities were computed with a VDJ recombination model fitted to out-of-frame rearrangements, and the resulting probabilities were checked against IGoR. In a later analysis, TCR-TCR, TCR-HLA and TCR-CMV co-occurrence was scored with hypergeometric tests, and a repertoire-size bias correction was applied to TCR pairs. A later analysis estimated false discovery rates by permuting HLA or CMV assignments 20 times. In a later analysis, co-occurring TCRs were grouped with DBSCAN, and TCRdist sequence similarity was added when clustering was performed within HLA-allele-positive subsets. Repertoires with fewer than 30,000 or more than 120,000 public chains were left out of co-occurrence clustering, as were about 5 repertoires with anomalous nucleotide sharing. The clones in this table, taken by TCRdb from immuneACCESS, are in-frame only. Not every clone is retained; where verified, under half of the shortfall comes from an unresolved V gene, and the cause of the rest is unknown. Clone size and the V and J calls come from that table; the DNA yielded D and trimming. The sample profile shows 150,000 to 200,000 clones; about four fifths of them were found once. Approximately 1.8% of the sample is held by the ten biggest clonotypes.

The cohort was made up of about 670 healthy bone marrow donors. At the time of sampling, all cohort members were nominally healthy, though unrecorded immune exposures were likely present. The donor was CMV seronegative and belonged to the group of more than 300 seronegative cohort members. Each donor provided a peripheral blood sample, and peripheral blood mononuclear cells were used for TCR beta sequencing. The Qiagen DNeasy Blood Extraction Kit was used to extract genomic DNA from the blood cell samples. The sequencing input was PBMCs. Recombination connected TRBV7-9 to TRBJ2-2; the central 10 bases match TRBD2. This sequence was found in a man younger than 35 in good health and CMV-seronegative. The nucleotide sequence reads TGTGCCAGCAGCTACCTAGCGGGGGCGAGGACCGGGGAGCTGTTTTTT. Its product reads: CASSYLAGARTGELFF.